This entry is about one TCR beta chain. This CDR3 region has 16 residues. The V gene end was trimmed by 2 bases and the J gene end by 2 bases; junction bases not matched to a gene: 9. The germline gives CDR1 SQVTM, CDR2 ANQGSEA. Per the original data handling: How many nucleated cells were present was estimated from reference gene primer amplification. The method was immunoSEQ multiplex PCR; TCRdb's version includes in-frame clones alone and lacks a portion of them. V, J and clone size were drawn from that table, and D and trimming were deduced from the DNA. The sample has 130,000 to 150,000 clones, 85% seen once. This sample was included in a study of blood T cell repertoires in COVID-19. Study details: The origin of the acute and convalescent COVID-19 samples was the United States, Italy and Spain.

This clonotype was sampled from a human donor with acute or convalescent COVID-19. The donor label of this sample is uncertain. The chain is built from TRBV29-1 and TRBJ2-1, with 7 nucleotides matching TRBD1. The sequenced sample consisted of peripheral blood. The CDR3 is CSVETGTANAYNEQFF. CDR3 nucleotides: TGCAGCGTTGAAACCGGGACAGCGAACGCCTACAATGAGCAGTTCTTC.